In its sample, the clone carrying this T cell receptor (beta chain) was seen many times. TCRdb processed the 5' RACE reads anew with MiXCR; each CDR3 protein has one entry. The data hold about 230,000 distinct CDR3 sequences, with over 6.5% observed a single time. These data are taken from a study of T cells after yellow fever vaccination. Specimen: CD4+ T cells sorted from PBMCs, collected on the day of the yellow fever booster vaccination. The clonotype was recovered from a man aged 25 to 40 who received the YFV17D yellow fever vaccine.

CDR3: CASSFSPGRGEETQYF. CDR3 in DNA: TGTGCCAGCAGCTTTTCTCCCGGTAGGGGGGAAGAGACCCAGTACTTC. The chain has TRBV7-2 and TRBJ2-5; either TRBD1 or TRBD2 may fit D (6 bases each). The CDR3 runs 16 residues. Between the trimmed V and J ends, which lost 3 bases and 3 bases, there was a span of 17 bases. CDR1 and CDR2 from the germline V gene are SGHTA and FQGNSA.